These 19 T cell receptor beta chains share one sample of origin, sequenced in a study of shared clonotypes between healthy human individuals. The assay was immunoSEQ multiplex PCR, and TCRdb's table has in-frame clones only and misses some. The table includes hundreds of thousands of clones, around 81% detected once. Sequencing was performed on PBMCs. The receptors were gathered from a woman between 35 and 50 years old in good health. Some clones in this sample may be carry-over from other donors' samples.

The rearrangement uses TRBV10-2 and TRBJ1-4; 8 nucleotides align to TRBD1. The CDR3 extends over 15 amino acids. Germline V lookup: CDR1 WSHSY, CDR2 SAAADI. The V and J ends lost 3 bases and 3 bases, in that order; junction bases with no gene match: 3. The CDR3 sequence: CASSEGQGSNEKLFF. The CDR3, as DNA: TGCGCCAGCAGTGAAGGACAGGGATCTAATGAAAAACTGTTTTTT.

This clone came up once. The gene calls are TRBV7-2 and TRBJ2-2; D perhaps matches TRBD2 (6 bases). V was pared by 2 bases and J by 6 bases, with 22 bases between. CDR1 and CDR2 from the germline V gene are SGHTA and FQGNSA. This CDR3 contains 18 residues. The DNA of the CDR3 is TGTGCCAGCAGCTTATTGGCTAGCGTTGGAAAAAGGGCCGGGGAGCTGTTTTTT. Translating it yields CASSLLASVGKRAGELFF.

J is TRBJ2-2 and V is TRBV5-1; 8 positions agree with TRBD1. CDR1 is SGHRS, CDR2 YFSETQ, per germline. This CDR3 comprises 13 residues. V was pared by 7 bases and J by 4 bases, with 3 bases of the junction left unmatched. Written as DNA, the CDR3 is TGCGCCAGCGGACAGGGCCCCACCGGGGAGCTGTTTTTT. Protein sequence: CASGQGPTGELFF.

The CDR3, as DNA: TGTGCCAGCAGCGTGTGGACTAGCGGGGTCGAGCAGTTCTTC. Its protein product is CASSVWTSGVEQFF. V is TRBV9 and J is TRBJ2-1, with 12 bases lining up with TRBD2. CDR1 is SGDLS, CDR2 YYNGEE, per germline. The V and J ends lost 2 bases and 10 bases, in that order; junction bases with no gene match: 4. CDR3 length equals 14 residues.

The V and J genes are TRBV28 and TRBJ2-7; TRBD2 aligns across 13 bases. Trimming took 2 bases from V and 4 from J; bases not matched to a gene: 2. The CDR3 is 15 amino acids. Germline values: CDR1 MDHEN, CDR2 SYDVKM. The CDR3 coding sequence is TGTGCCAGCAGTTTAGGACTAGCGGGAGTGTACGAGCAGTACTTC. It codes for CASSLGLAGVYEQYF.

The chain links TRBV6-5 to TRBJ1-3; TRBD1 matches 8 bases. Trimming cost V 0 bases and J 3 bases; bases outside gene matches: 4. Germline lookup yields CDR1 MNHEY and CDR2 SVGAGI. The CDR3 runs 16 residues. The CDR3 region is CASSYSTGVGGNTIYF. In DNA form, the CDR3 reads TGTGCCAGCAGTTACTCGACAGGGGTGGGTGGAAACACCATATATTTT.

CDR3 sequence: CASSQEGEKYYGYTF. The CDR3 nucleotides are TGCGCCAGCAGCCAAGAAGGGGAGAAATACTATGGCTACACCTTC. The genes are TRBV4-1 and TRBJ1-2; D may be TRBD1 (5 bases). CDR3 size: 15 residues. V lost 0 bases and J lost 3, with 11 bases in between. Germline CDR1 MGHRA, CDR2 YSYEKL.

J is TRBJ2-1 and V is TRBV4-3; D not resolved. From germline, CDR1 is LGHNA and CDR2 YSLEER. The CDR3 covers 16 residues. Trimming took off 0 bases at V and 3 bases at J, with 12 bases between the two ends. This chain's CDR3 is CASSQDLSNGYNEQFF. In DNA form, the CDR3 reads TGCGCCAGCAGCCAAGATTTAAGTAACGGCTACAATGAGCAGTTCTTC.

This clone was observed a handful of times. The CDR3 spells CASSSRQEATEAFF. In DNA, the CDR3 is TGTGCCAGCAGCTCAAGACAGGAGGCAACTGAAGCTTTCTTT. This chain uses TRBV7-9 with TRBJ1-1, with TRBD1 as a possible D gene (6 bases). This CDR3 contains 14 residues. Trimming took 4 bases from V and 5 from J, leaving 14 bases between them. Per the germline V gene, CDR1 is SEHNR and CDR2 is FQNEAQ (reference sequence). The full variable domain, in which reference TRBV7-9 and TRBJ1-1 provide the parts outside the CDR3, is DTGVSQNPRHKITKRGQNVTFRCDPISEHNRLYWYRQTLGQGPEFLTYFQNEAQLEKSRLLSDRFSAERPKGSFSTLEIQRTEQGDSAMYLCASSSRQEATEAFFGQGTRLTVV.

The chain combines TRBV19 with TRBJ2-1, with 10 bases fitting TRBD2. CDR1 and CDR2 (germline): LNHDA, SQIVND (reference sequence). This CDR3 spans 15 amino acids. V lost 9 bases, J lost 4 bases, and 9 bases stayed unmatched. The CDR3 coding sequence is TGTGCCAGCGCTAGCGGGAGAGGGCCATACAATGAGCAGTTCTTC. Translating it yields CASASGRGPYNEQFF.

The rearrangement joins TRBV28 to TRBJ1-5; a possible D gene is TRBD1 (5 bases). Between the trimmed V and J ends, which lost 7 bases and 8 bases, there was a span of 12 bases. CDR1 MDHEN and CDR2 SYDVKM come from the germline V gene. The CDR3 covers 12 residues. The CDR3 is CASMGVRKPQHF. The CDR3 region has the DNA TGTGCCAGCATGGGGGTAAGGAAGCCCCAGCATTTT.

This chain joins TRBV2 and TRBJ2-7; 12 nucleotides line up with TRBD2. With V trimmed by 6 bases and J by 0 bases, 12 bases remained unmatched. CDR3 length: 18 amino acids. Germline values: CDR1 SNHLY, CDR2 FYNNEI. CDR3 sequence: CASSRGLAGPPSSYEQYF. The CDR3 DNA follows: TGTGCCAGCAGCCGAGGACTAGCGGGGCCCCCTAGCTCCTACGAGCAGTACTTC.

The CDR3 nucleotides read TGTGCCAGCTCACCCCGACAGGGGGCCGCAGATACGCAGTATTTT. Protein: CASSPRQGAADTQYF. This chain joins TRBV18 and TRBJ2-3; 10 bases fit TRBD1. Germline CDR1 KGHSH, CDR2 LQKENI. The trim removed 3 bases at V and 4 bases at J, leaving 4 bases unmatched. This CDR3 is 15 amino acids long.

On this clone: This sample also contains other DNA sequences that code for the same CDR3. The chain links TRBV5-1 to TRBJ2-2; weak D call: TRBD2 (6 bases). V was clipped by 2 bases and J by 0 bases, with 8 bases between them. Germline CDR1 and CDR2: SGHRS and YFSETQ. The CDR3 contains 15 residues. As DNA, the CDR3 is TGCGCCAGCAGCTTTGGGACTGCGAACACCGGGGAGCTGTTTTTT. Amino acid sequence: CASSFGTANTGELFF.

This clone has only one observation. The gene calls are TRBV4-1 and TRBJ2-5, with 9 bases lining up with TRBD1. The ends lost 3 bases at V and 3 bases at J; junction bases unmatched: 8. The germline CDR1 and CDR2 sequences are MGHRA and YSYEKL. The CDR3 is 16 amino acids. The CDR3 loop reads CASSHSPGQGKETQYF. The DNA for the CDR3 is TGCGCCAGCAGCCACTCACCGGGACAGGGAAAAGAGACCCAGTACTTC.

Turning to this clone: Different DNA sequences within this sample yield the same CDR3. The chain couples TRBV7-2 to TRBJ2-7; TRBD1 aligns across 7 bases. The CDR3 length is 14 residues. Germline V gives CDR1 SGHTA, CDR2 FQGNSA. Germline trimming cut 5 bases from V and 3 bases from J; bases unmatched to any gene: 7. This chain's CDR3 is CASSRQGPSYEQYF. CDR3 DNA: TGTGCCAGCAGCAGACAGGGACCCAGCTACGAGCAGTACTTC.

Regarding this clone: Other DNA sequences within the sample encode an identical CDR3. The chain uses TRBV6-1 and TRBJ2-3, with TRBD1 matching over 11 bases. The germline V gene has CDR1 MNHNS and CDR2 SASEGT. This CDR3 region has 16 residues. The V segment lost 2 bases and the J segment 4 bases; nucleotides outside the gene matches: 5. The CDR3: CASSEPPGQGADTQYF. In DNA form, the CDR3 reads TGTGCCAGCAGTGAACCCCCGGGACAGGGGGCAGATACGCAGTATTTT.

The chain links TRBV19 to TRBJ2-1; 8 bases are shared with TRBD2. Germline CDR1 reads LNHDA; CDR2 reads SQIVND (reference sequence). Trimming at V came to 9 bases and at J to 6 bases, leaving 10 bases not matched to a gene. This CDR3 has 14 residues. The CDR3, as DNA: TGTGCCAGCACTACTAGCGGAGCTTCCAATGAGCAGTTCTTC. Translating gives CASTTSGASNEQFF. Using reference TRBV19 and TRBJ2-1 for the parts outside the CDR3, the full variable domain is DGGITQSPKYLFRKEGQNVTLSCEQNLNHDAMYWYRQDPGQGLRLIYYSQIVNDFQKGDIAEGYSVSREKKESFPLTVTSAQKNPTAFYLCASTTSGASNEQFFGPGTRLTVL.

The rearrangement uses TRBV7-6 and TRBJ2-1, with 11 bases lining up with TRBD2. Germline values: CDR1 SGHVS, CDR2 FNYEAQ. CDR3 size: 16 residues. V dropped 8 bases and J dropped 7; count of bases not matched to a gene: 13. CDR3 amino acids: CASVASGRKGWNEQFF. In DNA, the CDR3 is TGTGCCAGCGTGGCTAGCGGGAGGAAAGGCTGGAATGAGCAGTTCTTC.